This is a list of T cell receptor beta chains from one sample in a study of cytomegalovirus exposure and HLA in healthy donors. Some clones are missing from TCRdb's copy, which holds only in-frame ones; the method was immunoSEQ multiplex PCR. The sample includes roughly 120,000 clones, 65% to 75% of them seen just once. Sequenced material: PBMCs. The receptors shown here come from a woman aged 50 to 60 in good health and CMV-seropositive. CDR3s include the opening cysteine and the closing phenylalanine or tryptophan. Expanded clones get a size class; other rows say once, few or many, or leave the size out.

J gene: TRBJ2-3; clone size: -; V gene: TRBV7-2; CDR3 protein: CASRRGGTSGTDTQYF
J gene: TRBJ2-7; clone size: -; V gene: TRBV2; CDR3 protein: CASTQGGANEQYF
J gene: TRBJ1-5; clone size: -; V gene: TRBV6-4; CDR3 protein: CASSVNSDRGLNQPQHF
J gene: TRBJ1-4; clone size: few; V gene: TRBV4-3; CDR3 protein: CASSAGQGNEKLFF
J gene: TRBJ2-7; clone size: -; V gene: TRBV21-1; CDR3 protein: CASSPTTKGLAGGNEQYF
J gene: TRBJ2-5; clone size: -; V gene: TRBV2; CDR3 protein: CASSKDKQETQYF
J gene: TRBJ2-1; clone size: -; V gene: TRBV29-1; CDR3 protein: CSAGTSGGLIYNEQFF
J gene: TRBJ2-1; clone size: -; V gene: TRBV5-1; CDR3 protein: CASSLRRTSGGAGYNEQFF
J gene: TRBJ2-1; clone size: -; V gene: TRBV6-1; CDR3 protein: CASSRTGLGGEQFF
J gene: TRBJ1-4; clone size: -; V gene: TRBV19; CDR3 protein: CASSMTGDTNEKLFF
J gene: TRBJ1-5; clone size: -; V gene: TRBV4-1; CDR3 protein: CASSQRTGPRESQHF
J gene: TRBJ2-2; clone size: -; V gene: TRBV28; CDR3 protein: CASCGRTPRNTGELFF
J gene: TRBJ1-4; clone size: -; V gene: TRBV4-1; CDR3 protein: CASRPTQGSSEKLFF
J gene: TRBJ1-1; clone size: -; V gene: TRBV5-1; CDR3 protein: CASSRTTNTEAFF
J gene: TRBJ2-7; clone size: -; V gene: TRBV5-4; CDR3 protein: CASSKDRGSYEQYF
J gene: TRBJ2-2; clone size: -; V gene: TRBV4-2; CDR3 protein: CASSQKETSVVTGELFF